These T cell receptor beta chains were read from a single sample in a study of beta chain features in type 1 diabetes. The protocol was immunoSEQ multiplex PCR, while the TCRdb copy is restricted to in-frame clones and leaves out a portion. This sample carries under 300,000 clones, 11% of them seen once, and the ten largest clones take over 0.015%. Sequencing was performed on naive CD4+ T cells from blood. The source is a man between 25 and 39 years old with type 1 diabetes. The CDR3 runs from the conserved cysteine through the conserved F or W. A D gene is named only where the DNA matches it firmly. Only part of the rows carry a size: once, few, many, or a class if the clone is expanded.

TRBJ2-5 | TRBV5-1 | TRBD2 | few | CASSTGLVVETQYF | TGCGCCAGCAGCACGGGACTAGTCGTAGAGACCCAGTACTTC
TRBJ1-1 | TRBV7-3 | NA | NA | CASSLTQPSSGGGNTEAFF | TGTGCCAGCAGCTTAACCCAACCTTCCTCAGGAGGCGGGAACACTGAAGCTTTCTTT
TRBJ1-1 | TRBV6-6 | NA | NA | CASNPTGSPEAFF | TGTGCCAGCAATCCTACAGGGTCTCCTGAAGCTTTCTTT
TRBJ2-7 | TRBV5-4 | TRBD2 | NA | CASSLVAGAYNEQYF | TGTGCCAGCAGCTTGGTAGCGGGGGCTTATAACGAGCAGTACTTC
TRBJ1-6 | TRBV6-5 | NA | NA | CASNNRVRSPLHF | TGTGCCAGCAACAACAGGGTGAGGTCACCCCTCCACTTT
TRBJ2-1 | TRBV4-3 | TRBD2 | NA | CASSLGLAGVDEQFF | TGCGCCAGCAGCCTGGGACTAGCGGGGGTAGATGAGCAGTTCTTC
TRBJ2-3 | TRBV7-2 | NA | few | CASSKGLLDGDTQYF | TGTGCCAGCAGCAAGGGACTCCTGGATGGAGATACGCAGTATTTT
TRBJ2-7 | TRBV30 | NA | few | CAWSVGRSYEQYF | TGTGCCTGGAGTGTGGGGCGGTCCTACGAGCAGTACTTC
TRBJ2-3 | TRBV5-8 | TRBD2 | NA | CASSFGGGATTQYF | TGTGCCAGCAGCTTTGGCGGGGGGGCGACCACGCAGTATTTT
TRBJ1-1 | TRBV29-1 | TRBD1 | few | CSFSQGQWTEAFF | TGCAGCTTTTCACAGGGGCAGTGGACTGAAGCTTTCTTT
TRBJ1-6 | TRBV28 | NA | few | CASMSPSSYNSPLHF | TGTGCCAGCATGTCACCGAGCTCCTATAATTCACCCCTCCACTTT
TRBJ1-6 | TRBV7-2 | NA | NA | CASSFRTSPYSPLHF | TGTGCCAGCAGCTTTCGGACATCGCCTTATTCACCCCTCCACTTT
TRBJ1-2 | TRBV29-1 | NA | NA | CSVVGQNNYGYTF | TGCAGCGTTGTTGGACAGAATAACTATGGCTACACCTTC
TRBJ2-2 | TRBV28 | NA | NA | CASAVYRDTGELFF | TGTGCCAGCGCAGTTTACCGGGACACCGGGGAGCTGTTTTTT
TRBJ1-1 | TRBV6-5 | NA | NA | CASRSHLSTEAFF | TGTGCCAGCAGGTCCCATTTGAGTACTGAAGCTTTCTTT
TRBJ1-2 | TRBV9 | TRBD1 | NA | CASTFPGTGVYGYTF | TGTGCCAGCACATTTCCCGGGACAGGAGTCTATGGCTACACCTTC
TRBJ1-5 | TRBV19 | NA | NA | CASSMAQAHQPQHF | TGTGCCAGTAGTATGGCACAGGCCCATCAGCCCCAGCATTTT
TRBJ2-1 | TRBV7-9 | TRBD2 | few | CASSPTSVYNEQFF | TGTGCCAGCAGCCCGACTAGCGTGTACAATGAGCAGTTCTTC
TRBJ2-2 | TRBV28 | NA | NA | CASSLGEFNTGELFF | TGTGCCAGCAGTTTGGGCGAGTTTAACACCGGGGAGCTGTTTTTT
TRBJ2-4 | TRBV11-2 | TRBD2 | NA | CASSLTSGVAKNIQYF | TGTGCCAGCAGCCTGACTAGCGGGGTAGCCAAAAACATTCAGTACTTC
TRBJ2-1 | TRBV15 | TRBD2 | NA | CATSSRSGGYNEQFF | TGTGCCACCAGCAGTAGAAGCGGGGGGTACAATGAGCAGTTCTTC
TRBJ2-7 | TRBV28 | NA | NA | CASSSGQTYEQYF | TGTGCCAGCAGTTCAGGACAGACCTACGAGCAGTACTTC
TRBJ2-5 | TRBV5-6 | NA | NA | CASSAGSQETQYF | TGTGCCAGCAGCGCCGGGTCGCAAGAGACCCAGTACTTC
TRBJ2-2 | TRBV18 | NA | few | CASSPLIGGNTGELFF | TGTGCCAGCTCACCGCTCATCGGAGGGAACACCGGGGAGCTGTTTTTT
TRBJ2-2 | TRBV5-6 | TRBD2 | NA | CASSLRTAGGLGGELFF | TGTGCCAGCAGCTTGAGGACGGCGGGGGGGCTCGGCGGGGAGCTGTTTTTT
TRBJ2-3 | TRBV9 | TRBD2 | NA | CASSPRGSRTSGGSTDTQYF | TGTGCCAGCAGCCCTCGTGGGTCCCGGACTAGCGGGGGTAGCACAGATACGCAGTATTTT
TRBJ1-2 | TRBV9 | NA | NA | CARDRDMDPYGYTF | TGTGCCAGGGATAGGGACATGGACCCTTATGGCTACACCTTC
TRBJ2-6 | TRBV7-7 | NA | few | CAYRSSGANVLTF | TGTGCTTACAGATCCTCTGGGGCCAACGTCCTGACTTTC
TRBJ2-4 | TRBV2 | NA | NA | CASSGAWTKNIQYF | TGTGCCAGCAGTGGGGCGTGGACCAAAAACATTCAGTACTTC
TRBJ1-2 | TRBV30 | TRBD1 | few | CAWTRDSVYGYTF | TGTGCCTGGACTCGGGACAGTGTCTATGGCTACACCTTC
TRBJ2-1 | TRBV7-2 | NA | NA | CASSGRRDDNEQFF | TGTGCCAGCAGCGGTCGGCGGGACGACAATGAGCAGTTCTTC
TRBJ1-1 | TRBV5-6 | NA | few | CASSRTVGSAFF | TGTGCCAGCAGCCGGACAGTCGGTTCAGCTTTCTTT
TRBJ2-3 | TRBV7-9 | TRBD2 | few | CASSSGTSGVTDTQYF | TGTGCCAGCAGCTCCGGGACTAGCGGGGTCACAGATACGCAGTATTTT
TRBJ2-6 | TRBV19 | NA | NA | CASSIAGRTGANVLTF | TGTGCCAGTAGTATAGCAGGGAGGACTGGGGCCAACGTCCTGACTTTC
TRBJ1-2 | TRBV23-1 | NA | NA | CASSHVERSYGYTF | TGCGCCAGCAGTCACGTGGAGAGAAGCTATGGCTACACCTTC
TRBJ1-6 | TRBV11-2 | TRBD1 | few | CASRPTGGSPLHF | TGTGCCAGCAGGCCTACAGGGGGTTCACCCCTCCACTTT
TRBJ1-2 | TRBV30 | NA | few | CAWNRANGYTF | TGTGCCTGGAACAGGGCGAACGGCTACACCTTC
TRBJ1-2 | TRBV7-2 | NA | NA | CASSFQGGFNYGYTF | TGTGCCAGCAGCTTTCAGGGCGGTTTTAACTATGGCTACACCTTC
TRBJ2-2 | TRBV29-1 | NA | NA | CSVGRPGNTGELFF | TGCAGCGTGGGGCGGCCAGGGAACACCGGGGAGCTGTTTTTT
TRBJ1-1 | TRBV2 | NA | NA | CASSRQVNTEAFF | TGTGCCAGCAGTCGACAGGTTAACACTGAAGCTTTCTTT
TRBJ1-1 | TRBV14 | TRBD1 | NA | CASSQLSQDRFDTEAFF | TGTGCCAGCAGCCAACTCAGTCAGGACAGGTTTGACACTGAAGCTTTCTTT
TRBJ1-5 | TRBV19 | TRBD1 | NA | CASSHAPGQSNQPQHF | TGTGCCAGTAGTCATGCTCCGGGACAGAGTAATCAGCCCCAGCATTTT
TRBJ2-5 | TRBV5-1 | TRBD2 | NA | CASSAGTSLAETQYF | TGCGCCAGCAGTGCCGGGACTAGCTTGGCAGAGACCCAGTACTTC
TRBJ1-4 | TRBV7-2 | NA | NA | CASSLTPGELFF | TGTGCCAGCAGCTTAACCCCGGGGGAACTGTTTTTT